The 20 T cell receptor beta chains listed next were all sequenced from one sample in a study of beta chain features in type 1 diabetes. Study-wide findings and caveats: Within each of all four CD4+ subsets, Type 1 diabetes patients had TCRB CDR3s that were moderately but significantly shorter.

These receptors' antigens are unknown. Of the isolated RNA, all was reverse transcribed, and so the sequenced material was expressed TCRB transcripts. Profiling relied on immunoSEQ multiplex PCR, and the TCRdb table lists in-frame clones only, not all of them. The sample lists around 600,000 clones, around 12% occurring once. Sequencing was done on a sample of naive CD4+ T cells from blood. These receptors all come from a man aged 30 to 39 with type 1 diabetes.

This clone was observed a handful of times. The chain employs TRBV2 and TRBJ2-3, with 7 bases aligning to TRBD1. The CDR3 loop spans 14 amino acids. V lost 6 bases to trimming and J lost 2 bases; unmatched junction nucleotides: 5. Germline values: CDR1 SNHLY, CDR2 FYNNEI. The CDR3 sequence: CASRGQVLTDTQYF. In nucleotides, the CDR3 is TGTGCCAGCAGAGGACAGGTCCTCACAGATACGCAGTATTTT. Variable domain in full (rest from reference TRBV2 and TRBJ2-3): EPEVTQTPSHQVTQMGQEVILRCVPISNHLYFYWYRQILGQKVEFLVSFYNNEISEKSEIFDDQFSVERPDGSNFTLKIRSTKLEDSAMYFCASRGQVLTDTQYFGPGTRLTVL.

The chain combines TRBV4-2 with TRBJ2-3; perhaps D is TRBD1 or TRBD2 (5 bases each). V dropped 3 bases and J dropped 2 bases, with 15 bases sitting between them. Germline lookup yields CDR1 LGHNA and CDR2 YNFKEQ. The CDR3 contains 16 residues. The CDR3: CASSHRTGTDTDTQYF. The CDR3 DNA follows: TGTGCCAGCAGCCACCGGACCGGGACGGACACAGATACGCAGTATTTT.

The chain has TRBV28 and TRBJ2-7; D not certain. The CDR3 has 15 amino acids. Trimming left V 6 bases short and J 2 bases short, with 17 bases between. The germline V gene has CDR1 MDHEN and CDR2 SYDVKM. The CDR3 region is CASSYIDGKTYEQYF. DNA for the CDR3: TGTGCCAGCAGCTATATAGACGGAAAGACCTACGAGCAGTACTTC.

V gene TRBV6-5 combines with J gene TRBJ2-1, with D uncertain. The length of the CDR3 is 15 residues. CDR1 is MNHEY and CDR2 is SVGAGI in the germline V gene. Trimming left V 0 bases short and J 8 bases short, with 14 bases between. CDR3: CASSYSSPYTDEQFF. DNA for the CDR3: TGTGCCAGCAGTTACTCTTCCCCTTACACCGATGAGCAGTTCTTC.

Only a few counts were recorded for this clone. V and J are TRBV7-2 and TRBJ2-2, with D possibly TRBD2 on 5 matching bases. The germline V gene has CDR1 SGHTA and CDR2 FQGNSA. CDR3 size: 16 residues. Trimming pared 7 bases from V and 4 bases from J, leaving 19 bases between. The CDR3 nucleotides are TGTGCCAGCACCGGTGGTGGAGGATGGAGCACCGGGGAGCTGTTTTTT. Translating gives CASTGGGGWSTGELFF.

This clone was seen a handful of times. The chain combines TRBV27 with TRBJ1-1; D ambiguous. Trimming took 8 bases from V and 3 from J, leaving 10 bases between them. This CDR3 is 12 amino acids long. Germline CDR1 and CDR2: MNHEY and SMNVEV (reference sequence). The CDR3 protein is CASEGDYTEAFF. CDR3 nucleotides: TGTGCCAGCGAAGGCGATTACACTGAAGCTTTCTTT.

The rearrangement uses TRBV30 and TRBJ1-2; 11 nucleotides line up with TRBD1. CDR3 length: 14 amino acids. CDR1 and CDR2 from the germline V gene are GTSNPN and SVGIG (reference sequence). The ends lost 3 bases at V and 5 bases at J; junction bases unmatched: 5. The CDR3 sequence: CAWSPGTGGYGYTF. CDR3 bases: TGTGCCTGGAGCCCCGGGACAGGGGGGTATGGCTACACCTTC.

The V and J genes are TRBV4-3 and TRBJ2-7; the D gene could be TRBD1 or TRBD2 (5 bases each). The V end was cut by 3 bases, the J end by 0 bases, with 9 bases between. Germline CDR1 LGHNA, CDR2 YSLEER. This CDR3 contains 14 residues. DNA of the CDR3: TGCGCCAGCAGCCAGGGACGGAACTCCTACGAGCAGTACTTC. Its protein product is CASSQGRNSYEQYF.

The CDR3 sequence: CASSRTSGGASTDTQYF. The DNA for the CDR3 is TGTGCCAGCAGCCGGACTAGCGGGGGAGCTAGCACAGATACGCAGTATTTT. The genes are TRBV5-4 and TRBJ2-3; 13 nucleotides align to TRBD2. The V segment lost 4 bases and the J segment 0 bases; nucleotides outside the gene matches: 5. CDR1 SGHNT and CDR2 YYREEE come from the germline V gene (reference sequence). The CDR3 runs to 17 residues.

The CDR3 is CASRGTGSYEQYF. The DNA for the CDR3 is TGTGCCAGCAGAGGTACAGGAAGCTACGAGCAGTACTTC. The chain carries TRBV7-2 and TRBJ2-7, with D maybe TRBD1 (5 bases). There are 13 residues in the CDR3. Trimming took 6 bases from V and 3 from J, leaving 12 bases between them. From germline, CDR1 is SGHTA and CDR2 FQGNSA.

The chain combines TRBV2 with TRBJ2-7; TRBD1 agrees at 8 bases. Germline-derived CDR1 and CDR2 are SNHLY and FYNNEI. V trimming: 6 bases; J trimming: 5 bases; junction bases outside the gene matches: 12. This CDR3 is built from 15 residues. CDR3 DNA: TGTGCCAGCAGCCGTGCCGGACAGGGAGGAAACGAGCAGTACTTC. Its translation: CASSRAGQGGNEQYF.

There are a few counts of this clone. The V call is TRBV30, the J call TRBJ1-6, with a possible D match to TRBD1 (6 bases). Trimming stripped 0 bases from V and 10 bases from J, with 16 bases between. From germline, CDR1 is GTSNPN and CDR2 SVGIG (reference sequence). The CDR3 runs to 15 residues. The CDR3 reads CAWSVTGKIESPLHF. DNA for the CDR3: TGTGCCTGGAGTGTAACAGGGAAAATTGAGTCACCCCTCCACTTT.

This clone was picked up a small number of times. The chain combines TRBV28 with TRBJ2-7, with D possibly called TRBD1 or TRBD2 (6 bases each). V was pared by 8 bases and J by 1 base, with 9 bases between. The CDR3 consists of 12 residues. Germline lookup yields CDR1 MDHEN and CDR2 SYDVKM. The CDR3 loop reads CASRGTSYEQYF. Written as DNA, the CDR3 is TGTGCCAGCCGGGGGACATCCTACGAGCAGTACTTC.

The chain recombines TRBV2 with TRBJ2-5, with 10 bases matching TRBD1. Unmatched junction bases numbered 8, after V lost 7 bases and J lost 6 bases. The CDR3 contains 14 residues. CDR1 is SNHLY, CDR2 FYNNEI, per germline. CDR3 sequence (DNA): TGTGCCAGCACCGAGGACAGGGGGGCCCAGACCCAGTACTTC. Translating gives CASTEDRGAQTQYF.

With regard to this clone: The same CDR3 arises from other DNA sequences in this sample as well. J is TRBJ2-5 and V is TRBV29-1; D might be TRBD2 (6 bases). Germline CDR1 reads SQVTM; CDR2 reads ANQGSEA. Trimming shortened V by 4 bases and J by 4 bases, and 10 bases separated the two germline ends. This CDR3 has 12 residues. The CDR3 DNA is TGCAGCGTTGTTAAGGGAGGAGAGACCCAGTACTTC. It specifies CSVVKGGETQYF.

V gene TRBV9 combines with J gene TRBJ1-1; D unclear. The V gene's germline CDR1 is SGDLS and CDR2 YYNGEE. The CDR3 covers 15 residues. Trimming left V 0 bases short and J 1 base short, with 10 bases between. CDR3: CASSVGGVPNTEAFF. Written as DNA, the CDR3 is TGTGCCAGCAGCGTAGGCGGGGTCCCGAACACTGAAGCTTTCTTT.

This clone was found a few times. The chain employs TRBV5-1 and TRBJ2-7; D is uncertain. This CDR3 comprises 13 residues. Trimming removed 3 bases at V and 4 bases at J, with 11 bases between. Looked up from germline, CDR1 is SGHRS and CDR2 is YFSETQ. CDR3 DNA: TGCGCCAGCAGCTCTCCCGACGGATACGAGCAGTACTTC. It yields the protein CASSSPDGYEQYF.

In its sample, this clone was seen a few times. In nucleotides, the CDR3 is TGTGCCAGCAGCGTAGGGATAGGTTTCGATTATGAGCAGTTCTTC. It specifies CASSVGIGFDYEQFF. The rearrangement joins TRBV9 to TRBJ2-1; D gene ambiguous. V gave up 0 bases and J gave up 8 bases, with 15 bases separating them. CDR3 size: 15 residues. Germline loops: CDR1 SGDLS, CDR2 YYNGEE. The entire variable domain, with the rest obtained from reference TRBV9 and TRBJ2-1, is as follows: DSGVTQTPKHLITATGQRVTLRCSPRSGDLSVYWYQQSLDQGLQFLIQYYNGEERAKGNILERFSAQQFPDLHSELNLSSLELGDSALYFCASSVGIGFDYEQFFGPGTRLTVL.

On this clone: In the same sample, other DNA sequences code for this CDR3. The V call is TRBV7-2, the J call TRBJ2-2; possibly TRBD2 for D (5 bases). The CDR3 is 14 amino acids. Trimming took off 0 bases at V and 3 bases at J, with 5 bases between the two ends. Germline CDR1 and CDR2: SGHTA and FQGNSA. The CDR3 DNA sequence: TGTGCCAGCAGCTTAGCGCGGGACACCGGGGAGCTGTTTTTT. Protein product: CASSLARDTGELFF. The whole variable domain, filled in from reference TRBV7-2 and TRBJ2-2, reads GAGVSQSPSNKVTEKGKDVELRCDPISGHTALYWYRQSLGQGLEFLIYFQGNSAPDKSGLPSDRFSAERTGGSVSTLTIQRTQQEDSAVYLCASSLARDTGELFFGEGSRLTVL.

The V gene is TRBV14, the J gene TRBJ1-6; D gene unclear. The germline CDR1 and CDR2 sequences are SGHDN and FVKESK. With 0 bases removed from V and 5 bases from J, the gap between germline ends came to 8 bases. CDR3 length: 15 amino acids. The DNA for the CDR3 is TGTGCCAGCAGCCAAGATCTGCGGGATAATTCACCCCTCCACTTT. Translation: CASSQDLRDNSPLHF. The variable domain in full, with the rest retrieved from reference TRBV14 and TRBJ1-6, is EAGVTQFPSHSVIEKGQTVTLRCDPISGHDNLYWYRRVMGKEIKFLLHFVKESKQDESGMPNNRFLAERTGGTYSTLKVQPAELEDSGVYFCASSQDLRDNSPLHFGNGTRLTVT.